A selection of T cell receptor beta chains follows, all from one sample in a study of blood T cell repertoires in COVID-19. Measured with immunoSEQ multiplex PCR; TCRdb has only the in-frame clones, and not every one. This sample has 240,000 or so clones, with 70% to 80% found just once. Sequencing used peripheral blood. The source of these receptors is a woman over 75 with acute or convalescent COVID-19. Both conserved end residues are part of each CDR3. D genes are given only for firm matches. Some rows have no size entry. The others give once, few or many, or a class for an expanded clone.

>-|-|TRBJ2-3|TRBV6-6
TGTGCCAGCAGTCCGACAGCGCCTACGCAGTATTTT
CASSPTAPTQYF
>-|-|TRBJ1-5|TRBV3-1/TRBV3-2
TGTGCCAGCAGCCCCTTTGGGGCGGGGCAGCCCCAGCATTTT
CASSPFGAGQPQHF
>-|-|TRBJ1-1|TRBV5-1
TGCGCCAGCAGCTTAGGGGGTCCCACTGAAGCTTTCTTT
CASSLGGPTEAFF
>-|-|TRBJ1-5|TRBV6-5
TGTGCCAGCAGTTGGGGCGGGGGGCAGCCCCAGCATTTT
CASSWGGGQPQHF
>TRBD1|-|TRBJ1-6|TRBV5-8
TGTGCCAGCTCCCCACTTCGACAGGGCCGGAATTCACCCCTCCACTTT
CASSPLRQGRNSPLHF
>TRBD2|-|TRBJ2-1|TRBV4-2
TGTGCCAGCAGCCCCAGGTTGGTAGCGGGAGAATACAATGAGCAGTTCTTC
CASSPRLVAGEYNEQFF
>-|-|TRBJ2-2|TRBV9
TGTGCCAGCAGCGTAGGTGTGACTGCCAACACCGGGGAGCTGTTTTTT
CASSVGVTANTGELFF
>TRBD2|few|TRBJ2-2|TRBV6-5
TGTGCCAGCAGACCGAGCGGGAGCGCCGGGGAGCTGTTTTTT
CASRPSGSAGELFF
>-|-|TRBJ1-3|TRBV23-1
TGCGCCAGCAGCCTTAAGGGGGTAGCTGGAAACACCATATATTTT
CASSLKGVAGNTIYF
>TRBD2|-|TRBJ2-1|TRBV29-1
TGCAGCGTTGAAATGGGGGGGAAGGAGCAGTTCTTC
CSVEMGGKEQFF
>TRBD2|-|TRBJ2-1|TRBV5-6
TGTGCCAGCAGTATAGCGGGAGCCTACAATGAGCAGTTCTTC
CASSIAGAYNEQFF
>-|-|TRBJ1-5|TRBV29-1
TGCAGCGCTCAACAGGGTCCCGGATCTGGCCAGCCCCAGCATTTT
CSAQQGPGSGQPQHF
>-|-|TRBJ2-7|TRBV3-1/TRBV3-2
TGTGCCAGCAGCCACGGGTGGGGGGGCGGCGGCTACGAGCAGTACTTC
CASSHGWGGGGYEQYF
>-|-|TRBJ2-5|TRBV27
TGTGCCAGCAGTTCAGCCGGGTACCAAGAGACCCAGTACTTC
CASSSAGYQETQYF
>TRBD2|once|TRBJ2-1|TRBV3-1/TRBV3-2
TGTGCCAGCAGCCAATCGGGTCTAGCGGGAGTGGGTGAGCAGTTCTTC
CASSQSGLAGVGEQFF
>TRBD1|-|TRBJ2-1|TRBV11-3
TGTGCCAGCAGCCAGGGACAGGGTTCCTTTAGCTCCTACAATGAGCAGTTCTTC
CASSQGQGSFSSYNEQFF